The clone carrying this T cell receptor beta chain turned up a few times. Antigen specificity is unknown. The sample is drawn from a study of identical twins. The cDNA had a unique molecular identifier and a template-switch universal primer site. TCRdb reprocessed the 5' RACE reads with MiXCR, giving one entry per CDR3 protein. The sample includes 1.5 million to 2 million distinct CDR3 sequences, about 30% of them seen just once. V shed 4 bases and J shed 5 bases, with 15 bases lying between them. Germline V lookup: CDR1 SGHDT, CDR2 YYEEEE. This CDR3 has 15 residues. Study-level findings and limits: An excess of low generation probability was shown by twin-shared out-of-frame alpha sequences. Models underestimated how often monozygotic twins shared out-of-frame TCR alpha. The more abundant beta clonotypes in cord blood had fewer insertions, and memory repertoires did not show this.

The rearrangement links TRBV5-6 to TRBJ1-4; D is ambiguous. The sequencing sample was made of cord blood. The receptor was derived from a newborn girl in good health. The chain's CDR3 is CASSAPGGRNEKLFF. As DNA, the CDR3 is TGTGCCAGCAGCGCGCCGGGAGGGAGAAATGAAAAACTGTTTTTT. Combining the CDR3 with reference TRBV5-6 and TRBJ1-4 gives the whole variable domain DAGVTQSPTHLIKTRGQQVTLRCSPKSGHDTVSWYQQALGQGPQFIFQYYEEEERQRGNFPDRFSGHQFPNYSSELNVNALLLGDSALYLCASSAPGGRNEKLFFGSGTQLSVL.